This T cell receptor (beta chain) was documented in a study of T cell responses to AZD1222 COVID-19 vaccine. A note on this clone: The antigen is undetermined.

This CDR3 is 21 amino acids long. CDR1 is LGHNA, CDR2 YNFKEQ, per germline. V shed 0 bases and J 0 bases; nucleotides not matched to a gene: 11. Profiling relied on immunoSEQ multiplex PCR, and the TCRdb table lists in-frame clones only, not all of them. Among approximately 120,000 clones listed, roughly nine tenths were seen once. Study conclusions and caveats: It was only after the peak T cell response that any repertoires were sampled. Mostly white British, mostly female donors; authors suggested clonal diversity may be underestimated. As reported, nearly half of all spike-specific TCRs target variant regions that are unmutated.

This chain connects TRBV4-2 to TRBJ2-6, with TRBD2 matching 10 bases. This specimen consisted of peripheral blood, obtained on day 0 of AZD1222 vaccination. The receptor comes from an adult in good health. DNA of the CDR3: TGTGCCAGCAGCCAAGATAGTAACCAGCGGGAGGGCCGCTCTGGGGCCAACGTCCTGACTTTC. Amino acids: CASSQDSNQREGRSGANVLTF.